This passage covers 8 T cell receptor beta chains from one sample sequenced in a study of tumor-infiltrating lymphocytes in primary liver carcinoma. Alongside blood RNA obtained from unsorted whole blood, germline DNA was also extracted. A primer matching the constant region was used to make TCR beta cDNA from 500 ng of total RNA. Libraries for TCR beta were built through three nested multiplex PCR rounds, which together made up a slightly modified ARM-PCR procedure. The first two PCR rounds used TRBV1-TRBV30 primers with a Cbeta primer, around 10 cycles each. Via MiXCR, TCRdb re-called the multiplex PCR reads, giving one row per CDR3 protein. This table has about 300,000 distinct CDR3 sequences, 65% appearing once. The specimen sequenced was peripheral blood. Source of these receptors: a man in his forties or fifties with primary liver carcinoma and hepatitis B virus infection.

The CDR3 sequence: CASNPRTSGNSYNEQFF. CDR3 DNA: TGTGCCAGCAACCCGCGGACTAGCGGGAACTCCTACAATGAGCAGTTCTTC. V usage is TRBV6-2 or TRBV6-3 and J usage is TRBJ2-1; 12 bases are a match to TRBD2. Germline V gives CDR1 MNHEY, CDR2 SVGEGT. The CDR3 consists of 17 residues. The V gene end was trimmed by 7 bases and the J gene end by 0 bases; junction bases not matched to a gene: 7.

This clonotype came up once. The junction shows a germline mismatch at one end, possibly a read error. This chain uses TRBV29-1 with TRBJ2-3, with TRBD2 matching over 14 bases. CDR1 is SQVTM and CDR2 is ANQGSEA in the germline V gene. This CDR3 spans 16 amino acids. DNA of the CDR3: TGCAGCGTCGGACTAGCGGGAGGATGGGGTACAGAAACGCAGTATTTT. Encoded protein: CSVGLAGGWGTETQYF.

About this clonotype itself: A much larger clone is a single base away; this may be a read error. J is TRBJ2-7 and V is TRBV6-2 or TRBV6-3; 8 bases fit TRBD1. The CDR3 runs 15 residues. CDR1 and CDR2 (germline): MNHEY, SVGEGT. The CDR3: CGSSPRQGSPYEQYF. Here the CDR3 DNA reads TGTGGCAGCAGCCCTAGACAGGGGAGTCCCTACGAGCAGTACTTC.

On this clonotype: This may stem from a read error, because a much larger clone lies one nucleotide away. The chain employs TRBV12-3 or TRBV12-4 and TRBJ2-7, with 9 bases aligning to TRBD2. V was clipped by 8 bases and J by 6 bases; unmatched bases: 11. CDR3 length: 14 amino acids. The CDR3 coding sequence is TGTGCCAGCGTCGGGGAGGGGACTAGCTCCGAGCAGTACTTC. It translates to CASVGEGTSSEQYF.

This clonotype was observed many times. CDR3 in amino acids: CASSYSGTSGLTGELFF. CDR3 DNA: TGTGCCAGCAGTTACTCAGGGACTAGCGGGCTCACCGGGGAGCTGTTTTTT. The chain has TRBV6-6 and TRBJ2-2, with 12 positions matching TRBD2. This CDR3 spans 17 amino acids. After removal of 0 bases from V and 4 bases from J, the junction contained 3 bases not matched to a gene. CDR1 and CDR2 (germline): MNHNY, SVGAGI (reference sequence).

Turning to this clonotype: At one end the junction does not follow the germline gene, possibly because of a read error. CDR3 sequence (DNA): TGCGCCGGCAGCTCGCTGCCCGTTGGGAGCGAGGGCGAGCAGTACTTC. Its protein is CAGSSLPVGSEGEQYF. V gene TRBV5-1 combines with J gene TRBJ2-7; the D gene is possibly TRBD2 (5 bases). Germline loops: CDR1 SGHRS, CDR2 YFSETQ. The CDR3 sequence is 16 residues long.

The chain joins TRBV30 to TRBJ2-2; 12 positions agree with TRBD2. Trimming removed 2 bases from V and 3 bases from J; junction bases left unmatched: 7. The CDR3 runs 17 residues. The germline gives CDR1 GTSNPN, CDR2 SVGIG (reference sequence). The CDR3 coding sequence is TGTGCCTGGAGTACGGGACTAGCGGGTTATGACACCGGGGAGCTGTTTTTT. This translates into CAWSTGLAGYDTGELFF.

In the case of this clonotype: One junction end does not reproduce the germline sequence, and a read error may be involved. The chain recombines TRBV5-1 with TRBJ2-3; TRBD2 matches at 10 bases. Germline CDR1 is SGHRS and CDR2 is YFSETQ. The CDR3 sequence is 16 residues long. This chain's CDR3 is CASSAEAGGRTDMQYF. DNA of the CDR3: TGCGCCAGCAGCGCCGAAGCGGGAGGGCGAACAGATATGCAGTATTTT.